The 2 T cell receptor beta chains reported below all come from one sample, sequenced in a study of T cell responses to AZD1222 COVID-19 vaccine. TCRdb keeps only in-frame clones here, not all; method: immunoSEQ multiplex PCR. The profile shows approximately 82,000 clones, 90% of them singletons. Sequencing used peripheral blood, obtained on day 0 of AZD1222 vaccination. The source is an adult in good health.

The V call is TRBV5-1, the J call TRBJ1-5, with D perhaps TRBD1 (6 bases). This CDR3 has 14 residues. Germline assignment: CDR1 SGHRS and CDR2 YFSETQ. V was shortened by 0 bases and J by 8 bases, with 12 bases between the two germline ends. CDR3 sequence reads: CASSLAQGGKPQHF. The CDR3 nucleotides read TGCGCCAGCAGCTTGGCACAGGGCGGGAAGCCCCAGCATTTT.

This chain connects TRBV6-6 to TRBJ1-2; D remains ambiguous. The V gene lost 2 bases and the J gene lost 5 bases, with 6 bases spanning the gap. This CDR3 is built from 12 residues. CDR1 and CDR2 (germline): MNHNY, SVGAGI (reference sequence). The CDR3 protein is CASSYQSYGYTF. CDR3 bases: TGTGCCAGCAGTTACCAGTCTTATGGCTACACCTTC.